Below are 29 T cell receptor beta chains sequenced from a single sample in a study of T cells in Graves' hyperthyroidism and ophthalmopathy. Amplification targeted TCR beta CDR3 regions from RNA transcripts. Primed by the HTBI set, a first-round RT-PCR was run on the TCR CDR3. TCRdb redid the calling of the multiplex PCR reads with MiXCR, one entry per CDR3 protein. This sample yields hundreds of thousands of distinct CDR3 sequences, of which 13% to 15% are seen a single time; roughly 10% belongs to the top ten. The sample taken for sequencing was blood. These receptors all come from a woman aged 18 to 35 with Graves' hyperthyroidism.

This chain connects TRBV6-6 to TRBJ2-5, with D tentatively TRBD2 (5 bases). The CDR3 length is 16 residues. V dropped 3 bases and J dropped 3 bases, with 17 bases sitting between them. Germline V CDR1 and CDR2: MNHNY, SVGAGI (reference sequence). CDR3 sequence (DNA): TGTGCCAGCAGTTATAAACGTATAGGGAGAGAAGAGACCCAGTACTTC. This sequence encodes CASSYKRIGREETQYF.

At least ten counts were recorded for this clonotype. The chain links TRBV4-2 to TRBJ1-2; D is perhaps TRBD1 (5 bases). The germline V gene has CDR1 LGHNA and CDR2 YNFKEQ. V was pared by 1 base and J by 3 bases, with 9 bases between. The CDR3 is 14 residues long. CDR3 protein: CASSQGQGHYGYTF. Written as DNA, the CDR3 is TGTGCCAGCAGCCAAGGTCAGGGACACTATGGCTACACCTTC.

Ten or more counts support this clonotype. V gene TRBV7-2 combines with J gene TRBJ2-7; 8 bases fit TRBD2. The CDR3 runs to 18 residues. After removal of 5 bases from V and 0 bases from J, the junction contained 15 bases not matched to a gene. Germline loops: CDR1 SGHTA, CDR2 FQGNSA. CDR3 loop: CASSPPFSGALSSYEQYF. CDR3 DNA sequence: TGTGCCAGCAGCCCCCCGTTTAGCGGGGCCCTTAGCTCCTACGAGCAGTACTTC. The full variable domain, in which reference TRBV7-2 and TRBJ2-7 provide the parts outside the CDR3, is GAGVSQSPSNKVTEKGKDVELRCDPISGHTALYWYRQSLGQGLEFLIYFQGNSAPDKSGLPSDRFSAERTGGSVSTLTIQRTQQEDSAVYLCASSPPFSGALSSYEQYFGPGTRLTVT.

The chain couples TRBV3-1 to TRBJ2-1, with no clear D. The germline V gene encodes CDR1 LGHDT and CDR2 YNNKEL (reference sequence). The CDR3 runs to 17 residues. V lost 3 bases and J 8 bases, leaving 23 bases between the germline ends. In DNA form, the CDR3 reads TGTGCCAGCAGCCAGGGTATACGGGTGGCTGGTGCAGATGAGCAGTTCTTC. This codes for CASSQGIRVAGADEQFF.

In this sample, this clonotype turned up many times. The J gene is TRBJ1-1, the V gene TRBV18; TRBD1 agrees at 8 bases. Germline CDR1 reads KGHSH; CDR2 reads LQKENI. This CDR3 has 13 amino acids. Trimming at V came to 3 bases and at J to 4 bases, leaving 1 base not matched to a gene. CDR3: CASSPGQATEAFF. The CDR3 DNA reads as TGTGCCAGCTCACCGGGACAGGCCACTGAAGCTTTCTTT.

This clonotype was counted ten times or more. The CDR3 loop reads CSARPEVHEQYF. CDR3 bases: TGCAGTGCTAGGCCAGAGGTCCACGAGCAGTACTTC. The chain joins TRBV20-1 to TRBJ2-7, with no clear D. V was pared by 3 bases and J by 5 bases, with 11 bases between. From germline, CDR1 is DFQATT and CDR2 SNEGSKA (reference sequence). CDR3 length: 12 residues.

This clonotype occurred a few times. The rearrangement links TRBV11-2 to TRBJ1-1, with D hard to call. V was clipped by 2 bases and J by 8 bases, with 12 bases between them. This CDR3 comprises 13 residues. Germline CDR1 reads SGHAT; CDR2 reads FQNNGV. CDR3 DNA: TGTGCCAGCAGCTTAATACGGAAACCCGAAGCTTTCTTT. This codes for CASSLIRKPEAFF.

The chain carries TRBV27 and TRBJ2-1, with TRBD1 matching 10 bases. With 8 bases clipped from V and 14 bases from J, the junction kept 18 bases outside the gene matches. Germline CDR1 MNHEY, CDR2 SMNVEV (reference sequence). This CDR3 contains 15 residues. The CDR3 is CASSSGGQGKIREFF. As DNA, the CDR3 is TGTGCCAGCTCCTCTGGGGGACAGGGGAAAATAAGGGAGTTCTTC.

This clonotype has only a few counts. This chain joins TRBV11-1 and TRBJ2-3; D is unresolved. V lost 2 bases, J lost 1 base, and 7 bases lay in between. The germline V gene has CDR1 SGHAT and CDR2 FQDESV (reference sequence). The CDR3 sequence is 14 residues long. The CDR3 region is CASSLFWGTDTQYF. DNA for the CDR3: TGTGCCAGCAGCTTATTCTGGGGCACAGATACGCAGTATTTT.

The chain recombines TRBV18 with TRBJ2-2, with TRBD1 identical over 7 bases. V lost 0 bases, J lost 3 bases, and 13 bases stayed unmatched. The CDR3 is 19 residues long. Germline-derived CDR1 and CDR2 are KGHSH and LQKENI. In DNA, the CDR3 is TGTGCCAGCTCACCACCTCTCGTCTGGCAGGGGGATTACACCGGGGAGCTGTTTTTT. This sequence encodes CASSPPLVWQGDYTGELFF.

The chain is built from TRBV15 and TRBJ2-7; 9 bases fit TRBD1. CDR1 and CDR2 (germline): LNHNV, YYDKDF (reference sequence). This CDR3 region has 16 residues. V gave up 0 bases and J gave up 3 bases; unmatched junction bases: 6. The CDR3 spells CATSREKGQGYYEQYF. CDR3 DNA: TGTGCCACCAGCAGAGAAAAGGGACAGGGATACTACGAGCAGTACTTC.

At least ten counts were recorded for this clonotype. This chain links TRBV12-3 or TRBV12-4 with TRBJ2-7; D is perhaps TRBD2 (6 bases). Trimming took 6 bases from V and 2 from J, leaving 17 bases between them. This CDR3 contains 15 residues. The CDR3 region is CASRTLVAGTYEQYF. For the CDR3, the DNA is TGTGCCAGCAGGACTCTAGTGGCGGGAACCTACGAGCAGTACTTC.

Notes on this clonotype: It may be a read error: a sequence one base away is much more abundant. The chain uses TRBV12-3 or TRBV12-4 and TRBJ2-2, with D maybe TRBD1 (6 bases). This CDR3 is built from 19 residues. Trimming took 1 base from V and 2 from J, leaving 20 bases between them. CDR3 sequence (DNA): TGTGCCAGCAGTTTAGACCCATTGTTCTGGGGGCGTAACACCGGGGAGCTGTTTTTT. The encoded protein is CASSLDPLFWGRNTGELFF.

This clonotype was seen many times. The J gene is TRBJ2-7, the V gene TRBV7-8, with a tentative D call TRBD1 (6 bases). V gave up 1 base and J gave up 3 bases, with 16 bases separating them. This CDR3 is 16 amino acids long. Germline V gene data show CDR1 as SGHVS and CDR2 as FQNEAQ. The CDR3 sequence: CASSLGRTGTLYEQYF. The CDR3 bases are TGTGCCAGCAGCTTAGGCCGGACCGGGACACTCTACGAGCAGTACTTC.

The chain employs TRBV20-1 and TRBJ2-7; D might be TRBD1 (6 bases). Germline V gene data show CDR1 as DFQATT and CDR2 as SNEGSKA (reference sequence). V dropped 6 bases and J dropped 7 bases, with 16 bases sitting between them. CDR3 length equals 12 residues. For the CDR3, the DNA is TGCAGTGCGAGGCAACAGGGCCTGGAGCAGTACTTC. Translation gives CSARQQGLEQYF.

This clonotype was detected many times. CDR3 DNA sequence: TGTGCCAGCAGGGGCGGGGAGGGGCACAATGAGCAGTTCTTC. It encodes CASRGGEGHNEQFF. This chain uses TRBV2 with TRBJ2-1; 7 positions agree with TRBD2. The CDR3 sequence is 14 residues long. Trimming at V came to 6 bases and at J to 5 bases, leaving 7 bases not matched to a gene. Germline V gene data show CDR1 as SNHLY and CDR2 as FYNNEI.

This clonotype was counted many times. The genes are TRBV7-8 and TRBJ2-5; D is possibly TRBD1 or TRBD2 (5 bases each). Per germline, CDR1 SGHVS and CDR2 FQNEAQ. The CDR3 consists of 17 residues. V dropped 4 bases and J dropped 4 bases, with 22 bases sitting between them. CDR3 sequence (DNA): TGTGCCAGCAGCTCAAGCGGATACCTTGGGACGGGAGAGACCCAGTACTTC. Translating gives CASSSSGYLGTGETQYF.

This clonotype was seen many times. The chain has TRBV7-9 and TRBJ2-1; TRBD2 matches at 10 bases. The CDR3 has 15 amino acids. Per germline, CDR1 SEHNR and CDR2 FQNEAQ (reference sequence). Unmatched junction bases numbered 4, after V lost 5 bases and J lost 3 bases. CDR3 amino acids: CASSDRLAGYNEQFF. The CDR3 DNA sequence: TGTGCCAGCAGCGATCGACTAGCGGGCTACAATGAGCAGTTCTTC.

This clonotype was picked up many times. J is TRBJ2-2 and V is TRBV12-3 or TRBV12-4; 11 positions match TRBD2. The V segment lost 3 bases and the J segment 6 bases; nucleotides outside the gene matches: 12. This CDR3 region has 18 residues. The chain's CDR3 is CASSFGYRLAGGAGELFF. In DNA, the CDR3 is TGTGCCAGCAGTTTCGGCTATAGGCTAGCGGGGGGTGCCGGGGAGCTGTTTTTT.

This clonotype was counted at least ten times. As DNA, the CDR3 is TGTGCCACCTCCCCCGGCAGGTACAATGAGCAGTTCTTC. Encoded protein: CATSPGRYNEQFF. The rearrangement joins TRBV24-1 to TRBJ2-1; no firm D call. Trimming stripped 9 bases from V and 4 bases from J, with 12 bases between. CDR1 and CDR2 from the germline V gene are KGHDR and SFDVKD. The CDR3 is made up of 13 amino acids.

The table lists this clonotype with many counts. J is TRBJ2-7 and V is TRBV30; TRBD2 aligns across 8 bases. Germline CDR1 and CDR2: GTSNPN and SVGIG (reference sequence). The CDR3 runs to 15 residues. Trimming took 3 bases from V and 4 from J; bases not matched to a gene: 11. The CDR3 loop is CAWRKGTRLSYEQYF. The CDR3 DNA reads TGTGCCTGGAGAAAGGGGACTAGGTTATCTTACGAGCAGTACTTC.

This rearrangement joins TRBV3-1 to TRBJ2-3, with a possible D match to TRBD1 (5 bases). Per germline, CDR1 LGHDT and CDR2 YNNKEL (reference sequence). This CDR3 comprises 16 residues. Trimming removed 0 bases from V and 2 bases from J, with 12 bases in between. The CDR3 loop reads CASSQDRALHTDTQYF. The CDR3 nucleotides read TGTGCCAGCAGCCAAGACAGGGCACTCCACACAGATACGCAGTATTTT.

This clonotype was observed at least ten times. This chain links TRBV20-1 with TRBJ2-3; maybe TRBD2 (5 bases). The ends were cut back, 0 bases at V and 2 bases at J, with 12 bases in the middle. The CDR3 is 15 residues long. Germline CDR1 reads DFQATT; CDR2 reads SNEGSKA (reference sequence). The CDR3 loop is CSAREAGMNTDTQYF. Here the CDR3 DNA reads TGCAGTGCTAGAGAAGCCGGGATGAACACAGATACGCAGTATTTT.

The chain uses TRBV12-3 or TRBV12-4 and TRBJ2-4; 9 nucleotides line up with TRBD2. The V gene end was trimmed by 6 bases and the J gene end by 0 bases; junction bases not matched to a gene: 9. The length of the CDR3 is 17 residues. In DNA form, the CDR3 reads TGTGCCAGCAGGAAAGCGGGAGGTGTACTAGCCAAAAACATTCAGTACTTC. This sequence encodes CASRKAGGVLAKNIQYF.

This clonotype was seen a few times. The V call is TRBV7-3, the J call TRBJ2-1, with 10 positions matching TRBD1. Germline V CDR1 and CDR2: SGHTA, FQGTGA. This CDR3 is built from 16 residues. The junction had 8 bases not matched to a gene; V was cut back by 5 bases and J by 4 bases. In DNA, the CDR3 is TGTGCCAGCAGCCCGACAGGGGGCAGCTCATACAATGAGCAGTTCTTC. Encoded protein: CASSPTGGSSYNEQFF.

Only a few counts were recorded for this clonotype. The chain recombines TRBV28 with TRBJ2-7; D not resolved. In germline, CDR1 is MDHEN, CDR2 SYDVKM. Trimming took off 2 bases at V and 3 bases at J, with 8 bases between the two ends. The length of the CDR3 is 13 residues. The CDR3: CASSLKSDYEQYF. CDR3 nucleotide sequence: TGTGCCAGCAGTTTAAAATCGGACTACGAGCAGTACTTC.

Ten or more counts support this clonotype. The rearrangement uses TRBV5-1 and TRBJ2-7, with unresolved D. This CDR3 region has 13 residues. Germline V gene sequence: CDR1 SGHRS, CDR2 YFSETQ. Trimming removed 4 bases from V and 5 bases from J, with 13 bases in between. This CDR3 reads CASSLLSPHEQYF. CDR3 in DNA: TGCGCCAGCAGCCTCCTATCCCCCCACGAGCAGTACTTC.

This clonotype was found many times. J is TRBJ2-1 and V is TRBV7-9; D is undetermined. Germline V gene data show CDR1 as SEHNR and CDR2 as FQNEAQ (reference sequence). V lost 9 bases to trimming and J lost 0 bases, with 15 bases between them. This CDR3 has 15 residues. Here the CDR3 reads CARYPLLSSYNEQFF. The CDR3 bases are TGTGCCAGATACCCTCTCCTAAGCTCCTACAATGAGCAGTTCTTC.

This clonotype was seen many times. The chain combines TRBV7-8 with TRBJ2-3; tentatively, D is TRBD2 (5 bases). The germline CDR1 and CDR2 sequences are SGHVS and FQNEAQ. Between the trimmed V and J ends, which lost 3 bases and 3 bases, there was a span of 7 bases. The CDR3 is made up of 13 amino acids. The CDR3 DNA reads as TGTGCCAGCAGCTTCGAGGGAACAGATACGCAGTATTTT. The encoded protein is CASSFEGTDTQYF.